This T cell receptor beta chain was captured in a study of shared clonotypes between healthy human individuals. As for this clone: What it recognizes is unknown.

Repertoires were generated with immunoSEQ multiplex PCR, while TCRdb's copy carries only in-frame clones and drops some. The repertoire holds approximately 1.1 million clones, with about 84% as singletons. Investigators divided CD4+ cells into CD45RA+ naive and CD45RA-negative memory subsets. Study-level results: Compared with clonotypes that all four donors shared, non-shared clonotypes had lower generation probabilities. Naive CD4 clonotypes were shared across several donors at around 5.4%. Sequencing depth was a factor that was expected to affect clonotype sharing among donors.

The CDR3 sequence is 15 residues long. CDR1 and CDR2 from the germline V gene are SEHNR and FQNEAQ (reference sequence). V was cut by 0 bases and J by 2 bases, with 5 bases left in between. The sample was memory CD4+ T cells from PBMCs. Subset: CD45RA-negative fraction. The sequence derives from a man in his late teens or twenties in good health. Some clones in this sample may be carry-over from other donors' samples. The chain combines TRBV7-9 with TRBJ2-6; D uncertain. In DNA, the CDR3 is TGTGCCAGCAGCTTAGCCGTTCCTGGGGCCAACGTCCTGACTTTC. As protein: CASSLAVPGANVLTF.